Below are 17 T cell receptor beta chains sequenced from a single sample in a study of radiotherapy plus CTLA-4 blockade in lung cancer. Data came from immunoSEQ multiplex PCR; TCRdb stores just in-frame clones and leaves some out. Of approximately 100,000 clones listed, 85% are singletons. The starting material was peripheral blood, obtained from a patient treated with radiotherapy plus ipilimumab. Receptors originate from a human donor with non-small cell lung cancer that progressed on radiotherapy plus ipilimumab. Some clones in this sample may be carry-over from other donors' samples.

This chain's CDR3 is CASSVTGFVTGELFF. The DNA for the CDR3 is TGTGCCAGCAGCGTGACAGGGTTTGTTACCGGGGAGCTGTTTTTT. V usage is TRBV5-5 and J usage is TRBJ2-2; the match to TRBD1 covers 7 bases. Germline CDR1 and CDR2: SGHKS and YYEKEE (reference sequence). J lost 5 bases, V lost 4 bases, and 8 bases had no gene match. The CDR3 has 15 amino acids.

This clone qualifies as medium-sized. The sample holds other DNA sequences that translate to the same CDR3. The chain couples TRBV2 to TRBJ1-2; TRBD1 might be the D (5 bases). The CDR3 is 14 amino acids. CDR1 is SNHLY, CDR2 FYNNEI, per germline. With 1 base removed from V and 2 bases from J, the gap between germline ends came to 8 bases. This CDR3 reads CASSEGRGNYGYTF. DNA of the CDR3: TGTGCCAGCAGTGAAGGTCGGGGCAACTATGGCTACACCTTC.

This clone was seen a single time. The chain links TRBV5-4 to TRBJ1-1, with TRBD1 matching 10 bases. Germline V gene data show CDR1 as SGHNT and CDR2 as YYREEE (reference sequence). J lost 5 bases, V lost 0 bases, and 1 base had no gene match. The CDR3 is 14 residues long. Here the CDR3 reads CASSLVGQGTEAFF. CDR3 sequence (DNA): TGTGCCAGCAGCTTGGTGGGACAGGGGACTGAAGCTTTCTTT.

Only a few counts were recorded for this clone. J is TRBJ2-3 and V is TRBV6-6, with 8 bases lining up with TRBD2. CDR1 is MNHNY and CDR2 is SVGAGI in the germline V gene (reference sequence). The CDR3 runs 15 residues. J lost 5 bases, V lost 2 bases, and 6 bases had no gene match. The CDR3 nucleotides are TGTGCCAGCAGTTACAACGGGGGGGCGGTAGATACGCAGTATTTT. This encodes CASSYNGGAVDTQYF.

V and J are TRBV7-6 and TRBJ1-6; D gene ambiguous. V lost 0 bases and J lost 2, with 8 bases in between. Germline CDR1 reads SGHVS; CDR2 reads FNYEAQ. The CDR3 has 16 amino acids. CDR3 residues: CASSLASGAYNSPLHF. As DNA, the CDR3 is TGTGCCAGCAGCTTAGCGAGTGGGGCCTATAATTCACCCCTCCACTTT.

The chain uses TRBV5-6 and TRBJ2-7, with TRBD1 matching over 8 bases. Trimming took 7 bases from V and 3 from J; bases not matched to a gene: 12. CDR1 is SGHDT, CDR2 YYEEEE, per germline. The CDR3 runs to 15 residues. CDR3 in DNA: TGTGCCAGCGGGCCGAACCTCAGGGGGCTCTACGAGCAGTACTTC. It specifies CASGPNLRGLYEQYF.

V usage is TRBV21-1 and J usage is TRBJ1-2; TRBD1, the D gene given by the table, was not confirmed from the DNA. TRBV21-1 is given as a pseudogene. The length of the CDR3 is 17 residues. The CDR3 is CANRARDTFFSNYGYTF. As DNA, the CDR3 is TGTGCCAACCGGGCCAGGGACACCTTTTTTTCTAACTATGGCTACACCTTC.

V is TRBV7-3 and J is TRBJ2-7; 11 positions match TRBD1. The trim removed 5 bases at V and 6 bases at J, leaving 15 bases unmatched. This CDR3 is 17 amino acids long. CDR1 is SGHTA and CDR2 is FQGTGA in the germline V gene. The CDR3 DNA reads as TGTGCCAGCAGCAGAACTTGGACAGGGGGCAAGGCTGTCGAGCAGTACTTC. Residues: CASSRTWTGGKAVEQYF.

The J gene is TRBJ2-1, the V gene TRBV5-6; D gene ambiguous. Germline CDR1 reads SGHDT; CDR2 reads YYEEEE. The V end was cut by 2 bases, the J end by 7 bases, with 4 bases between. The CDR3 totals 11 residues. The DNA for the CDR3 is TGTGCCAGCAGCTTAGCTAATGAGCAGTTCTTC. It specifies CASSLANEQFF.

The chain recombines TRBV7-2 with TRBJ1-2, with 11 bases identical to TRBD1. The V segment lost 1 base and the J segment 5 bases; nucleotides outside the gene matches: 6. This CDR3 has 16 amino acids. Per germline, CDR1 SGHTA and CDR2 FQGNSA. The CDR3 spells CASSLGTGGARYGYTF. The CDR3 DNA sequence: TGTGCCAGCAGCTTAGGGACAGGGGGCGCGAGGTATGGCTACACCTTC.

This chain connects TRBV15 to TRBJ1-2; D unclear. Looked up from germline, CDR1 is LNHNV and CDR2 is YYDKDF (reference sequence). The V end lost 0 bases, the J end lost 8 bases, and 10 bases lay between the germline ends. The CDR3 has 13 amino acids. DNA of the CDR3: TGTGCCACCAGCAGAGATTTAACACCCGGCTACACCTTC. Residues: CATSRDLTPGYTF.

The CDR3 region has the DNA TGCGCCAGCAGCCCCAGGGGAAATGAAAAACTGTTTTTT. Its translation: CASSPRGNEKLFF. The rearrangement links TRBV5-1 to TRBJ1-4; TRBD1 might be the D (6 bases). The CDR3 loop spans 13 amino acids. Per germline, CDR1 SGHRS and CDR2 YFSETQ. The V end was cut by 4 bases, the J end by 5 bases, with 9 bases between.

Details on this clone: One end of the junction fails to match germline, which may point to a read error. The chain links TRBV29-1 to TRBJ2-2; D is perhaps TRBD1 (6 bases). CDR1 is SQVTM and CDR2 is ANQGSEA in the germline V gene. This CDR3 has 13 residues. The DNA of the CDR3 is TGCAGCGCTGAAGGGGGTAGCACCGGGGAGCTGTTTTTT. Its translation: CSAEGGSTGELFF.

The rearrangement joins TRBV5-1 to TRBJ1-2; no definite D call. CDR3 size: 14 residues. Germline CDR1 and CDR2: SGHRS and YFSETQ. The ends were cut back, 4 bases at V and 8 bases at J, with 18 bases in the middle. The CDR3 nucleotides are TGCGCCAGCAGCGAACCCAGCGCGGGTGGGGGCTACACCTTC. The encoded protein is CASSEPSAGGGYTF. The complete variable domain, with remaining parts taken from reference TRBV5-1 and TRBJ1-2, reads KAGVTQTPRYLIKTRGQQVTLSCSPISGHRSVSWYQQTPGQGLQFLFEYFSETQRNKGNFPGRFSGRQFSNSRSEMNVSTLELGDSALYLCASSEPSAGGGYTFGSGTRLTVV.

V is TRBV10-3 and J is TRBJ2-1; 7 bases map to TRBD1. Germline V CDR1 and CDR2: ENHRY, SYGVKD. V was clipped by 5 bases and J by 9 bases; unmatched bases: 7. The CDR3 extends over 13 amino acids. CDR3 sequence reads: CAISSGTAGEQFF. CDR3 sequence (DNA): TGTGCCATCAGTTCCGGGACAGCAGGTGAGCAGTTCTTC.

The chain links TRBV7-9 to TRBJ1-2; a weak D match, TRBD1 (5 bases). Germline lookup yields CDR1 SEHNR and CDR2 FQNEAQ (reference sequence). The germline V and J ends were trimmed by 2 bases and 5 bases, with 18 bases remaining between them. The CDR3 is 16 amino acids. The CDR3 sequence is CASSLWPASRGYGYTF. CDR3 bases: TGTGCCAGCAGCTTATGGCCCGCATCCCGGGGGTATGGCTACACCTTC.

The chain combines TRBV4-2 with TRBJ1-5; 8 bases fit TRBD1. The trim removed 1 base at V and 3 bases at J, leaving 2 bases unmatched. This CDR3 has 15 residues. Germline loops: CDR1 LGHNA, CDR2 YNFKEQ. The CDR3 sequence: CASSQGTGFNQPQHF. As DNA, the CDR3 is TGTGCCAGCAGCCAAGGGACAGGGTTCAATCAGCCCCAGCATTTT.